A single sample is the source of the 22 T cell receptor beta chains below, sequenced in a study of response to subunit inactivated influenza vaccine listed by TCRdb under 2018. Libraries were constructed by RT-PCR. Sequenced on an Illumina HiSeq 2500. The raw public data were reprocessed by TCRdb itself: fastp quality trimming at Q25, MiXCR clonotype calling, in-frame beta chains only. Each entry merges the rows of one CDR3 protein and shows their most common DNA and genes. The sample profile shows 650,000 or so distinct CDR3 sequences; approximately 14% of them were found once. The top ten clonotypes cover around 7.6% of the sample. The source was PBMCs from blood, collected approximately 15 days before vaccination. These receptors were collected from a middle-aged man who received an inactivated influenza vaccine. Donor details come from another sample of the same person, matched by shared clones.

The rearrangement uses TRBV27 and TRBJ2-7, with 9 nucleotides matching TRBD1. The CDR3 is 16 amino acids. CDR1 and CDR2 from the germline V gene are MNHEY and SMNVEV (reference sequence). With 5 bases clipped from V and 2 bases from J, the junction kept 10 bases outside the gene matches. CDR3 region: CASSPLRQGGTYEQYF. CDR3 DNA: TGTGCCAGCAGTCCACTCCGACAGGGGGGAACCTACGAGCAGTACTTC.

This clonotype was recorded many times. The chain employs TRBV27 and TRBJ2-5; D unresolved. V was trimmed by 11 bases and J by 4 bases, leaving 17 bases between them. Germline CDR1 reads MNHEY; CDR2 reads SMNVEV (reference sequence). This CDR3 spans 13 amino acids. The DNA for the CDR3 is TGTGCCTCCCCCCTAGGAGTTCGAGAGACCCAGTACTTC. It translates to CASPLGVRETQYF.

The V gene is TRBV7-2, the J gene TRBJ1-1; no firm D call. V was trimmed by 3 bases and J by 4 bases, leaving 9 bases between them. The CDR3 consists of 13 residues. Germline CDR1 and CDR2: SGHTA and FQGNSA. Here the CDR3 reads CASSFLDGTEAFF. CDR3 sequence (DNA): TGTGCCAGCAGCTTCCTAGATGGCACTGAAGCTTTCTTT.

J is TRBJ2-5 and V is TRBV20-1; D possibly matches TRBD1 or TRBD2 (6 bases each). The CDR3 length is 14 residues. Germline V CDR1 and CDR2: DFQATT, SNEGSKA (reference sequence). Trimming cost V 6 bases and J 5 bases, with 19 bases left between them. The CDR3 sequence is CSAWGTTGGETQYF. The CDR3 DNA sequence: TGCAGTGCGTGGGGGACAACAGGAGGGGAGACCCAGTACTTC.

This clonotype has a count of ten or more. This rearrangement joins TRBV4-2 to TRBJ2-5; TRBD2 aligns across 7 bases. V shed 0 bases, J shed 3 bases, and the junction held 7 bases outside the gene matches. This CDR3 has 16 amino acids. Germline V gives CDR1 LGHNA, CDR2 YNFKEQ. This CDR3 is CASSQDPASGKETQYF. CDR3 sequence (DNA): TGTGCCAGCAGCCAAGATCCGGCTAGCGGAAAAGAGACCCAGTACTTC.

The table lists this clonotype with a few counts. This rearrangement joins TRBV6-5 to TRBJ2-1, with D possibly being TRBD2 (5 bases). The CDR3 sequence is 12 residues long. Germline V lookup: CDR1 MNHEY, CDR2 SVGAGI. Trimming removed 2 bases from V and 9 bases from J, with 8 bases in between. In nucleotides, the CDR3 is TGTGCCAGCAGTTACGAGGCGGGTGAGCAGTTCTTC. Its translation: CASSYEAGEQFF.

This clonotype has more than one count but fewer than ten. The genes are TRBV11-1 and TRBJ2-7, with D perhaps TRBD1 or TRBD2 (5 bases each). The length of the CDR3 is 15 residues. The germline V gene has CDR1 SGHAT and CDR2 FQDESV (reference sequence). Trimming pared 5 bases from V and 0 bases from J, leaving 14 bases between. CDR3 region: CASSRTGTRSYEQYF. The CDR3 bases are TGTGCCAGCAGCCGAACCGGGACGCGCTCCTACGAGCAGTACTTC.

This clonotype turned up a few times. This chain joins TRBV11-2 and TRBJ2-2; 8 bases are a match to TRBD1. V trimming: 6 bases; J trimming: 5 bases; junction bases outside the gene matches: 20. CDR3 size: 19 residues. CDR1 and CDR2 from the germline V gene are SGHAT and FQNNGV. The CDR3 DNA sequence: TGTGCCAGCAGTTCGATTAGCGACAGGGGAACAAGGAGAACCGGGGAGCTGTTTTTT. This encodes CASSSISDRGTRRTGELFF. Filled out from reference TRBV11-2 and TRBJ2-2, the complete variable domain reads EAGVAQSPRYKIIEKRQSVAFWCNPISGHATLYWYQQILGQGPKLLIQFQNNGVVDDSQLPKDRFSAERLKGVDSTLKIQPAKLEDSAVYLCASSSISDRGTRRTGELFFGEGSRLTVL.

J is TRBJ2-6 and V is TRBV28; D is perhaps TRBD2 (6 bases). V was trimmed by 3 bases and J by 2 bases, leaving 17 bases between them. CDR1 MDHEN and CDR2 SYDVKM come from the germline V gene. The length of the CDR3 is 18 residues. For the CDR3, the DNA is TGTGCCAGCAGTTTGGGTTTGGGGGGAGTCACTGGGGCCAACGTCCTGACTTTC. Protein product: CASSLGLGGVTGANVLTF.

The CDR3 nucleotides read TGTGCCAGCAGCTTACGGGACTTCTACGAGCAGTACTTC. Its protein is CASSLRDFYEQYF. V usage is TRBV5-5 and J usage is TRBJ2-7; maybe TRBD2 (6 bases). CDR1 is SGHKS, CDR2 YYEKEE, per germline (reference sequence). V lost 2 bases to trimming and J lost 3 bases, with 9 bases between them. The CDR3 spans 13 residues.

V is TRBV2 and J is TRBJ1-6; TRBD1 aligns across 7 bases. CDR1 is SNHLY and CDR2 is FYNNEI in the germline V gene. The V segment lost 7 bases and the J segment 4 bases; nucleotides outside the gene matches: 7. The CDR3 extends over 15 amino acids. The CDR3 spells CASKNRGVYNSPLHF. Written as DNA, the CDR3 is TGTGCCAGCAAGAACAGGGGAGTTTATAATTCACCCCTCCACTTT.

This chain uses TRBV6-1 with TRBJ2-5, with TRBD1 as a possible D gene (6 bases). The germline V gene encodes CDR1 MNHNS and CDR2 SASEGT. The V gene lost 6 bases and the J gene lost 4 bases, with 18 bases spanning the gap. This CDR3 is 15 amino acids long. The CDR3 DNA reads TGTGCCAGCAGCGAAATCGACAGGTTTCTAGAGACCCAGTACTTC. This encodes CASSEIDRFLETQYF.

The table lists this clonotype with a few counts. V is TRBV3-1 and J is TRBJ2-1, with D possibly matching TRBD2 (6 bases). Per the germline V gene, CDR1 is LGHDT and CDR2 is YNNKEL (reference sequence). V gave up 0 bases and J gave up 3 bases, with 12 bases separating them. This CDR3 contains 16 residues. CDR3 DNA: TGTGCCAGCAGCCAAGATCGGGGCGGGGACTACAATGAGCAGTTCTTC. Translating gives CASSQDRGGDYNEQFF.

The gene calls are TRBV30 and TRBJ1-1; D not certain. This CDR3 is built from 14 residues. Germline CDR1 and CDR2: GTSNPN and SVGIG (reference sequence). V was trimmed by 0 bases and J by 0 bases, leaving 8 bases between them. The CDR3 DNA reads TGTGCCTGGAGTGTGCCCAGGATGAACACTGAAGCTTTCTTT. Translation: CAWSVPRMNTEAFF.

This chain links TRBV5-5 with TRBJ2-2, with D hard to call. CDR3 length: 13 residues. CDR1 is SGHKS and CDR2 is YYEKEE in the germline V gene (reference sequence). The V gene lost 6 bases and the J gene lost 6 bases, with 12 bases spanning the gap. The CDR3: CASNNAGAGELFF. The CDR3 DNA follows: TGTGCCAGCAACAACGCTGGGGCCGGGGAGCTGTTTTTT.

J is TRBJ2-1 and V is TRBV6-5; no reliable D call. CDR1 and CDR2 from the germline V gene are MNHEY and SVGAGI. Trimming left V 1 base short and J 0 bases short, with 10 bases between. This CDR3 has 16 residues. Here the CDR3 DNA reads TGTGCCAGCAGTTACTGGCGGACGTGCTCCTACAATGAGCAGTTCTTC. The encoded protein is CASSYWRTCSYNEQFF.

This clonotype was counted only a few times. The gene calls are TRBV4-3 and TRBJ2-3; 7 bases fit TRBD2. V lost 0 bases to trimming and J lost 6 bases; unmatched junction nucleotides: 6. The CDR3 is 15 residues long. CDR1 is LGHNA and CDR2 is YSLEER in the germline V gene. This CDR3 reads CASSQEREAYDTQYF. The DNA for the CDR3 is TGCGCCAGCAGCCAAGAACGGGAGGCCTACGATACGCAGTATTTT.

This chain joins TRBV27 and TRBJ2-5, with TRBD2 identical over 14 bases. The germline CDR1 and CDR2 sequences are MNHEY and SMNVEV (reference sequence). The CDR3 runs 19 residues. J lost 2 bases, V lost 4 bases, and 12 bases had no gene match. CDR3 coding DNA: TGTGCCAGCAGTTGGACAGGGTTTGGACTAGCGGGAGGACAAGAGACCCAGTACTTC. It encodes CASSWTGFGLAGGQETQYF.

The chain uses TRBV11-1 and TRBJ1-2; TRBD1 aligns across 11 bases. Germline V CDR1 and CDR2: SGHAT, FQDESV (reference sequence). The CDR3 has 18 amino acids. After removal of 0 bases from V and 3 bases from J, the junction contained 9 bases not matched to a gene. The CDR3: CASSLAWTGGLSDYGYTF. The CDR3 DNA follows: TGTGCCAGCAGCTTAGCTTGGACAGGGGGCTTATCGGACTATGGCTACACCTTC. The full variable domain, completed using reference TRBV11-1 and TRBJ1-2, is EAEVAQSPRYKITEKSQAVAFWCDPISGHATLYWYRQILGQGPELLVQFQDESVVDDSQLPKDRFSAERLKGVDSTLKIQPAELGDSAMYLCASSLAWTGGLSDYGYTFGSGTRLTVV.

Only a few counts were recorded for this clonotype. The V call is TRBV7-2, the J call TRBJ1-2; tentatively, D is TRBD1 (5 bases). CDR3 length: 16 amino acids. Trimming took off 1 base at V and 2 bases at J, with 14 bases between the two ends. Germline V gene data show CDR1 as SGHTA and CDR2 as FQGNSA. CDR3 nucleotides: TGTGCCAGCAGCTTAGTCGGTCAGGGAATAAACTATGGCTACACCTTC. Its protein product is CASSLVGQGINYGYTF.

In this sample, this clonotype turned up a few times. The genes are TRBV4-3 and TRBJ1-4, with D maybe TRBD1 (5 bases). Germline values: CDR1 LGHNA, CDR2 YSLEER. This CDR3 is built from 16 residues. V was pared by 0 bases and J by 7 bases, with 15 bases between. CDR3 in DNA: TGCGCCAGCAGCCAAGATAGGGGATGGAAAGGTGAAAAACTGTTTTTT. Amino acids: CASSQDRGWKGEKLFF.

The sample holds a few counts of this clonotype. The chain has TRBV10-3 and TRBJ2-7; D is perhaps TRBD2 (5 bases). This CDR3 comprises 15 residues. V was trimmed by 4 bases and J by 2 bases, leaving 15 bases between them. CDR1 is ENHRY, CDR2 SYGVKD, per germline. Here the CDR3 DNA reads TGTGCCATCAGTGGGTTCCGAGAGGGAGCCTACGAGCAGTACTTC. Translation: CAISGFREGAYEQYF.